A single T cell receptor beta chain is shown here with its context. Antigen specificity is unknown. The entry originates in a study of T cell responses to AZD1222 COVID-19 vaccine. Study-level results: In a largely white British group with more females than males, clonal diversity was possibly underestimated.

The table came from immunoSEQ multiplex PCR; TCRdb's copy has only in-frame clones and leaves some out. Of 160,000 or so clones listed, approximately 90% are singletons. CDR1 is MNHEY and CDR2 is SMNVEV in the germline V gene (reference sequence). The CDR3 runs 17 residues. Unmatched junction bases numbered 15, after V lost 5 bases and J lost 8 bases. Analyses pooled second doses at about 4 or about 12 weeks. The specimen was peripheral blood, collected 28 days after the second AZD1222 dose. The V and J genes are TRBV27 and TRBJ1-4; 9 nucleotides align to TRBD1. The TCR was taken from an adult who received the AZD1222 COVID-19 vaccine. The CDR3 nucleotides read TGTGCCAGCAGTACGAAATCCCCGGGACAGGGCGTGGAAAAACTGTTTTTT. Translating gives CASSTKSPGQGVEKLFF.